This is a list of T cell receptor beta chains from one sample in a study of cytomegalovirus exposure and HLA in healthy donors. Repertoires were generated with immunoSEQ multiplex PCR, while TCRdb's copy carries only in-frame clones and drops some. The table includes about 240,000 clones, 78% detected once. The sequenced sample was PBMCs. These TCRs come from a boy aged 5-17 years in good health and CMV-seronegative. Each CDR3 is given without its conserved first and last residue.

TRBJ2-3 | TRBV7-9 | ASSLVGEADTQY
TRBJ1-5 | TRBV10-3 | ATMDRGNGNQPQH
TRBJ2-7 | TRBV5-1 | ASSLAGQGPYEQY
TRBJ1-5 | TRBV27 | ASSSLGGLQPQH
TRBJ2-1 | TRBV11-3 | ASSLLGAGDIVRQF
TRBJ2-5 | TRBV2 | ASMSLVELTQY
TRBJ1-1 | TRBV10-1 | ASHGAVRKQAALEAF
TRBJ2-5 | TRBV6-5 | ASSGTSGTQY
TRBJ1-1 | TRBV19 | ASSTIDRDTEAF
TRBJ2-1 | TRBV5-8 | ASSLLGQGYNEQF
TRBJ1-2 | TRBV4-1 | ASSHQSGVYYGYT
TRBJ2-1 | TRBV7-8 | ASSLADWQGARNEQF
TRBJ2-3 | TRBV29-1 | SVYGQYTDTQY
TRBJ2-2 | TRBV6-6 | ASNTPGRGVPGELF
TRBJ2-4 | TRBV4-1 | ASSLLGGRDIQY
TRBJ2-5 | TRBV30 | AWSAGGSGTQY
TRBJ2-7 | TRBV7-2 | ASSLWVAGGYEQY
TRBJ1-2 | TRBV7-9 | ASSETGGSGYT
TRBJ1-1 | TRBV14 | ASSQDLGQGTTEAF
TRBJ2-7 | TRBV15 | ATSSDRGAGGSSSYEQY
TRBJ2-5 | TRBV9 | ASSPTGRTQY
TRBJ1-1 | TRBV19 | ASSIDSWATEAF
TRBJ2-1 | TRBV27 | ASGLSRDEQF
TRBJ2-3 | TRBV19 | ASSTRQGNTDTQY
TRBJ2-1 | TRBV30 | AWSGLAGSSYNEQF
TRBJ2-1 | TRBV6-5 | ASSLGGYYNEQF
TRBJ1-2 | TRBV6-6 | AISGGGGYT
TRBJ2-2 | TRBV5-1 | ASSLVEAGYTGELF
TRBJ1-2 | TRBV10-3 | AISTRTGGAGGYGYT